This T cell receptor beta chain was observed in a study of blood T cell repertoires in COVID-19. Clones were sequenced by immunoSEQ multiplex PCR, and TCRdb holds only the in-frame ones, with some missing. The sample includes just over 300,000 clones, approximately 84% of them seen just once. This clone was recorded only once. Those enrolled, adults aged roughly 18 to 100 years, came from about 24 US areas. Trimming removed 3 bases at V and 13 bases at J, with 15 bases between. The CDR3 covers 13 residues. Germline V gene lookup returns CDR1 KGHDR and CDR2 SFDVKD. The source is a man aged 25 to 40 who had recovered from COVID-19. Sequenced: PBMCs or T cells enriched from blood (not recorded which). V and J are TRBV24-1 and TRBJ2-1; no definite D call. The CDR3 DNA is TGTGCCACCAGTGATCCCGCGTTGGAGACTCAGTTCTTC. This gives the protein CATSDPALETQFF.